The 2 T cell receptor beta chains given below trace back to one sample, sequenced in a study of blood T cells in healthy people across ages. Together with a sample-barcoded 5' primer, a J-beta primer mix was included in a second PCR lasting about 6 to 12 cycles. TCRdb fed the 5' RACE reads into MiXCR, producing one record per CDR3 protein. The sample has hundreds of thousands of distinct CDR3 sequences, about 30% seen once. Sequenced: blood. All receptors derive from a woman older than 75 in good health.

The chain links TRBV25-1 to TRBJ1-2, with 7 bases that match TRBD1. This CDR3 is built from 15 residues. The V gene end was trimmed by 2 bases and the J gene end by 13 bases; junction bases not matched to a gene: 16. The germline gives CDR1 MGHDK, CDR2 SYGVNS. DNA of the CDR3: TGTGCCAGCAGTGAAATCGGGACAGCAGGTGATGGTTGCACCTTC. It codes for CASSEIGTAGDGCTF.

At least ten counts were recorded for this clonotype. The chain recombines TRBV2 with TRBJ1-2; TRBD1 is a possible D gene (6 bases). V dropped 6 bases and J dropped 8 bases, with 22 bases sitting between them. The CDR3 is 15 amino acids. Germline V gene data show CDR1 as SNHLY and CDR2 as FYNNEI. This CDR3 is CASRVESGAGGGYTF. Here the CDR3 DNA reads TGTGCCAGCAGGGTGGAAAGTGGCGCGGGGGGCGGCTACACCTTC.